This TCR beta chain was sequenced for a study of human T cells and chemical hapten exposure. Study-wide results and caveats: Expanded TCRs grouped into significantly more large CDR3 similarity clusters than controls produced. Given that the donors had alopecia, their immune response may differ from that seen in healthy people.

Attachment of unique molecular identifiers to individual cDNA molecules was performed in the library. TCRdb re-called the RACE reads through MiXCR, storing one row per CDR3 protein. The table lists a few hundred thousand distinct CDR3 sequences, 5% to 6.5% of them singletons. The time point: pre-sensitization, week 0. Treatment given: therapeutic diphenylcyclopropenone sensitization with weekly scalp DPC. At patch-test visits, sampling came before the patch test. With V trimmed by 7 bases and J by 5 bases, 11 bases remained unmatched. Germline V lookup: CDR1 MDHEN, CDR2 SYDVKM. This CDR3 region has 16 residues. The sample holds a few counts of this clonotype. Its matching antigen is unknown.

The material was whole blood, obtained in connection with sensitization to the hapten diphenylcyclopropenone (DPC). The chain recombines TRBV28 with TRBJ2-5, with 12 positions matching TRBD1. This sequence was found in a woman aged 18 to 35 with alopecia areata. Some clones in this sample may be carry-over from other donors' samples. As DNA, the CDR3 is TGTGCCAGCACCCGAATCCGGGACAGGGGGCCGGAGACCCAGTACTTC. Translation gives CASTRIRDRGPETQYF.